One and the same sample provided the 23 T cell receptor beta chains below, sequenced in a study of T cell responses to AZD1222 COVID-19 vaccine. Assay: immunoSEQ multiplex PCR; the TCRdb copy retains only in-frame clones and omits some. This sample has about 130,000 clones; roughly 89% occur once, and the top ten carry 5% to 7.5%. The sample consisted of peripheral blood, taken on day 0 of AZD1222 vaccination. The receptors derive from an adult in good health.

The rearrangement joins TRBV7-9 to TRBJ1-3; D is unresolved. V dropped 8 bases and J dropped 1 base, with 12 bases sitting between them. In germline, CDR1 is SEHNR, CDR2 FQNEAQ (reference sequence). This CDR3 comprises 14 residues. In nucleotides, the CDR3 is TGTGCCAGCCACATTTTGAGTTCTGGAAACACCATATATTTT. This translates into CASHILSSGNTIYF.

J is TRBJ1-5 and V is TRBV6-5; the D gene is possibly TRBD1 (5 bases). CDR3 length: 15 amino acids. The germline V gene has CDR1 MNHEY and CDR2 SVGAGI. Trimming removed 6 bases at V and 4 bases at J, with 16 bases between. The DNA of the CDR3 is TGTGCCAGCAGATTACAGGTAGGGAGAAATCAGCCCCAGCATTTT. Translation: CASRLQVGRNQPQHF.

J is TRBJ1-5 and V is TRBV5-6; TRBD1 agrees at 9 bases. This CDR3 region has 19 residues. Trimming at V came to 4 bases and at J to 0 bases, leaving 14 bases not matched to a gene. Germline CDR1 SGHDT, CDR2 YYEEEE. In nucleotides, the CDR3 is TGTGCCAGCAGCCAGATGGCCTACAGGGGGCAGGATAGCAATCAGCCCCAGCATTTT. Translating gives CASSQMAYRGQDSNQPQHF.

The CDR3 nucleotides read TGTGCCTGGAGTGTACGGATCCCAGAGACCCAGTACTTC. Translation: CAWSVRIPETQYF. The V and J genes are TRBV30 and TRBJ2-5, with D unresolved. The V gene lost 0 bases and the J gene lost 4 bases, with 9 bases spanning the gap. Germline CDR1 reads GTSNPN; CDR2 reads SVGIG (reference sequence). The CDR3 has 13 amino acids.

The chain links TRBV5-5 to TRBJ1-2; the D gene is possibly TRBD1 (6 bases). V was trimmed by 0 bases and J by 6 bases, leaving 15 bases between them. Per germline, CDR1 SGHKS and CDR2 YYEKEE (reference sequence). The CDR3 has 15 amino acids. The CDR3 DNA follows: TGTGCCAGCAGCTTGGCCCCACAGGGTTATCATGGCTACACCTTC. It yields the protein CASSLAPQGYHGYTF.

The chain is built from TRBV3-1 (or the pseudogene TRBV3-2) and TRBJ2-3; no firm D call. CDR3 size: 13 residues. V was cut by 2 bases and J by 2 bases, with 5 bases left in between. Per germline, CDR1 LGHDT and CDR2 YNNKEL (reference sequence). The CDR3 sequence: CASSQLTTDTQYF. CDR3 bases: TGTGCCAGCAGCCAATTAACCACAGATACGCAGTATTTT.

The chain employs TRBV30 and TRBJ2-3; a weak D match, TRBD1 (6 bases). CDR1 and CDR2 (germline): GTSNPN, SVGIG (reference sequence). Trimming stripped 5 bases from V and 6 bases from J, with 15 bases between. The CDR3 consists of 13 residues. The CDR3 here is CAWGKKQGDTQYF. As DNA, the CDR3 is TGTGCCTGGGGGAAGAAACAGGGCGATACGCAGTATTTT.

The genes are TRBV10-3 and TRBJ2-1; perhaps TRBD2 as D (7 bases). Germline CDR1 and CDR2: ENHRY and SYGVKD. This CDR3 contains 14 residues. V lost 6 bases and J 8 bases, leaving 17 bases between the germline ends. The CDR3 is CAIRRGGSGDEQFF. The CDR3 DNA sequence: TGTGCCATCAGGAGGGGGGGATCGGGCGATGAGCAGTTCTTC.

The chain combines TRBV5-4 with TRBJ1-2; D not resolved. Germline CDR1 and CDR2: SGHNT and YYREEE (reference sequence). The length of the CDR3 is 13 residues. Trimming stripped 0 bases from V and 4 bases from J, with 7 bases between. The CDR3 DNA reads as TGTGCCAGCAGCTTGGGACGGATCTATGGCTACACCTTC. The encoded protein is CASSLGRIYGYTF. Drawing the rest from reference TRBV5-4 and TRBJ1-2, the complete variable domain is ETGVTQSPTHLIKTRGQQVTLRCSSQSGHNTVSWYQQALGQGPQFIFQYYREEENGRGNFPPRFSGLQFPNYSSELNVNALELDDSALYLCASSLGRIYGYTFGSGTRLTVV.

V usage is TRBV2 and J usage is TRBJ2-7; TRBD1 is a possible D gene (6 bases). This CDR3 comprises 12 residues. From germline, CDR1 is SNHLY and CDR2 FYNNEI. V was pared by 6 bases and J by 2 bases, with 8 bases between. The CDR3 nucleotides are TGTGCCAGCAGGGCAGGGGCCTACGAGCAGTACTTC. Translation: CASRAGAYEQYF.

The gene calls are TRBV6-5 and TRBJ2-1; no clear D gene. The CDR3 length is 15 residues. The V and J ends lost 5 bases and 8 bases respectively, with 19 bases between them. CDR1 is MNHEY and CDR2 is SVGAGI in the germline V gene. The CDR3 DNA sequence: TGTGCCAGCAGTCCCACCCTCCCGGCGGTCGATGAGCAGTTCTTC. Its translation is CASSPTLPAVDEQFF.

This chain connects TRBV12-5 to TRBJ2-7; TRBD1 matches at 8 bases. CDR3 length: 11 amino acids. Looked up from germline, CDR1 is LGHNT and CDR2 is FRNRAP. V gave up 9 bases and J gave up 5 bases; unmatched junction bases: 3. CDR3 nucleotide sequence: TGTGCTAGGGCAGGGGGCCACGAGCAGTACTTC. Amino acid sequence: CARAGGHEQYF.

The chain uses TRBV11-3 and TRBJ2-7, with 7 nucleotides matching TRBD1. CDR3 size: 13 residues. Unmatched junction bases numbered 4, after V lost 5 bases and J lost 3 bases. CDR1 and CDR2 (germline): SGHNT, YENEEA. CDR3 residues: CASSRDSNYEQYF. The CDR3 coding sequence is TGTGCCAGCAGCCGGGACAGTAACTACGAGCAGTACTTC.

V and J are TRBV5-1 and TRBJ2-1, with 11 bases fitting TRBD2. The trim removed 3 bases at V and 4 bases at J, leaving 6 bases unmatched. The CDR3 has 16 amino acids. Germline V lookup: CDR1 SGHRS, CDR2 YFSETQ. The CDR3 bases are TGCGCCAGCAGCTCCCGGGGACTAGCGGCATACAATGAGCAGTTCTTC. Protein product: CASSSRGLAAYNEQFF.

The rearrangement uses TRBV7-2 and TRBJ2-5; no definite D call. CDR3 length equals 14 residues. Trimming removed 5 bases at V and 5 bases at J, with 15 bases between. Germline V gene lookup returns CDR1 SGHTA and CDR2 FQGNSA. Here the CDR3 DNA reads TGTGCCAGCAGCCCGCCGCCCGGTAGGGAGACCCAGTACTTC. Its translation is CASSPPPGRETQYF.

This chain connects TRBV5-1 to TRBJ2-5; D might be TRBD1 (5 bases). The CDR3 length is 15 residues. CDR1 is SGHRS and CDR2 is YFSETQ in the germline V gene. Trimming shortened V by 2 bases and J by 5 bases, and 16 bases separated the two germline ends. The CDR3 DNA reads TGCGCCAGCAGCTTCCAGGGTGGCGCATCGGAGACCCAGTACTTC. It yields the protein CASSFQGGASETQYF.

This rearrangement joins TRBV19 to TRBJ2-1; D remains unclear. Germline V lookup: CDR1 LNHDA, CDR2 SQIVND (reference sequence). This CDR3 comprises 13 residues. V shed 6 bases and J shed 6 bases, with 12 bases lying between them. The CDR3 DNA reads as TGTGCCAGTAGGAAAGTAGATATCAATGAGCAGTTCTTC. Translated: CASRKVDINEQFF.

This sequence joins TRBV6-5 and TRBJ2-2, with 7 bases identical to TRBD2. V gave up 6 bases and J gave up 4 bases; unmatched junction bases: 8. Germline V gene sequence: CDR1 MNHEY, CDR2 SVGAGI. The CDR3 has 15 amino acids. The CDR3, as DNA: TGTGCCAGCAGACCCCGCGGGGGTGTCACCGGGGAGCTGTTTTTT. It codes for CASRPRGGVTGELFF.

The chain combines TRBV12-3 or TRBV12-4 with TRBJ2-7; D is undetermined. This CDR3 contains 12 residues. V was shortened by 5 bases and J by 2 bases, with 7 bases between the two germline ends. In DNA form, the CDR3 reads TGTGCCAGCAGTACCGGCGCCTACGAGCAGTACTTC. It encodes CASSTGAYEQYF.

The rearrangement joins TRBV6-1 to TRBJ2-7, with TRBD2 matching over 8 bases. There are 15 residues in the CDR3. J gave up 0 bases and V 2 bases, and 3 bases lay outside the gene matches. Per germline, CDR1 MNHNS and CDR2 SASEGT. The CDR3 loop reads CASSEQGTSSYEQYF. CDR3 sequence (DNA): TGTGCCAGCAGTGAACAAGGGACTAGCTCCTACGAGCAGTACTTC.

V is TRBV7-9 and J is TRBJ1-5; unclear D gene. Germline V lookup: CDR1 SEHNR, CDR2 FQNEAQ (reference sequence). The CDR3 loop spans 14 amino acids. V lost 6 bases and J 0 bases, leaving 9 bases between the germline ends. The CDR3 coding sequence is TGTGCCAGCAGACTCGGACGTAGCAATCAGCCCCAGCATTTT. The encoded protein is CASRLGRSNQPQHF.

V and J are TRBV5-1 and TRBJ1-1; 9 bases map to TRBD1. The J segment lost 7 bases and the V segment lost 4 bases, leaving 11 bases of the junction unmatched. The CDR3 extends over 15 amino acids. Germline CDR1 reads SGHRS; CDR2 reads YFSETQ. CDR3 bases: TGCGCCAGCAGCATCTCCGGGACAGGGTCGAATGAAGCTTTCTTT. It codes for CASSISGTGSNEAFF.

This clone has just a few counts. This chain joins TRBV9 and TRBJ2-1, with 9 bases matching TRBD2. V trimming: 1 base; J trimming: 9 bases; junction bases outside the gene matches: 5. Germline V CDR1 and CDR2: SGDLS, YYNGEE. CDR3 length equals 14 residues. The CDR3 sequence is CASSVLAGLGEQFF. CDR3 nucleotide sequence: TGTGCCAGCAGCGTACTAGCGGGGTTGGGTGAGCAGTTCTTC.